The 32 T cell receptor beta chains below all came from one sample that was sequenced in a study of T-cell memory formation after mild COVID-19. Each CDR3 protein is one row after TCRdb ran MiXCR on the 5' RACE reads. The repertoire has approximately 490,000 distinct CDR3 sequences, roughly 21% of them found once; the top ten carry around an eighth. The sequenced sample consisted of PBMCs or a T cell subset sorted from them (not recorded which). These receptors were taken from an adult woman who had mild COVID-19 (a few samples of this study predate the infection). Cell type and time point are not known.

CDR3 protein: CATSGTGSYNEQFF. The CDR3 nucleotides read TGTGCCACCAGCGGAACCGGCTCCTACAATGAGCAGTTCTTC. The V gene is TRBV24-1, the J gene TRBJ2-1; D is unclear. With 7 bases removed from V and 0 bases from J, the gap between germline ends came to 9 bases. This CDR3 region has 14 residues. Germline CDR1 KGHDR, CDR2 SFDVKD.

The chain is built from TRBV27 and TRBJ1-6; 9 nucleotides align to TRBD1. Germline CDR1 and CDR2: MNHEY and SMNVEV (reference sequence). CDR3 length: 14 amino acids. J lost 9 bases, V lost 6 bases, and 6 bases had no gene match. The chain's CDR3 is CASRPDRGGSPLHF. CDR3 bases: TGTGCCAGCAGACCCGACAGGGGGGGTTCACCCCTCCACTTT.

Ten or more counts support this clonotype. CDR3 sequence: CATSDALDSLQETQYF. The CDR3 DNA reads TGTGCCACCAGTGATGCCCTGGACAGTCTACAAGAGACCCAGTACTTC. The gene calls are TRBV24-1 and TRBJ2-5; TRBD1 might be the D (6 bases). The CDR3 consists of 16 residues. V was trimmed by 3 bases and J by 2 bases, leaving 15 bases between them. The V gene's germline CDR1 is KGHDR and CDR2 SFDVKD.

This clonotype was observed a few times. The chain links TRBV7-8 to TRBJ2-1; 11 nucleotides align to TRBD2. There are 18 residues in the CDR3. V lost 1 base to trimming and J lost 2 bases; unmatched junction nucleotides: 7. Germline assignment: CDR1 SGHVS and CDR2 FQNEAQ. The CDR3 region is CASSLGALTSGAYNEQFF. For the CDR3, the DNA is TGTGCCAGCAGCTTAGGGGCCCTGACTAGCGGGGCCTACAATGAGCAGTTCTTC.

This clonotype came up a few times. The chain recombines TRBV15 with TRBJ1-6; D ambiguous. Trimming removed 2 bases at V and 9 bases at J, with 20 bases between. From germline, CDR1 is LNHNV and CDR2 YYDKDF (reference sequence). CDR3 length: 17 amino acids. The CDR3: CATSRPQEGRLVSPLHF. As DNA, the CDR3 is TGTGCCACCAGCAGACCCCAGGAGGGTAGATTGGTTTCACCCCTCCACTTT.

This clonotype was observed a few times. The rearrangement links TRBV24-1 to TRBJ2-3; D uncertain. Germline V CDR1 and CDR2: KGHDR, SFDVKD. Trimming stripped 5 bases from V and 0 bases from J, with 8 bases between. CDR3 length: 14 amino acids. The CDR3 loop is CATSGEWSTDTQYF. The DNA for the CDR3 is TGTGCCACCAGTGGTGAGTGGAGCACAGATACGCAGTATTTT.

The rearrangement joins TRBV10-3 to TRBJ2-7; tentative D call: TRBD2 (6 bases). CDR3 length: 13 residues. From germline, CDR1 is ENHRY and CDR2 SYGVKD. The V end lost 10 bases, the J end lost 0 bases, and 13 bases lay between the germline ends. The CDR3, as DNA: TGTGCCACCGGGACTGAGAGCTCCTACGAGCAGTACTTC. Residues: CATGTESSYEQYF.

This clonotype was picked up a small number of times. The chain has TRBV7-9 and TRBJ1-6; possibly TRBD1 for D (5 bases). V lost 4 bases, J lost 9 bases, and 13 bases lay in between. The CDR3 covers 14 residues. The germline CDR1 and CDR2 sequences are SEHNR and FQNEAQ (reference sequence). This chain's CDR3 is CASSSGTELSPLHF. The CDR3 nucleotides read TGTGCCAGCAGCTCCGGGACGGAGCTTTCACCCCTCCACTTT.

The gene calls are TRBV27 and TRBJ2-1, with 7 bases aligning to TRBD2. The CDR3 consists of 16 residues. Germline CDR1 and CDR2: MNHEY and SMNVEV (reference sequence). V shed 1 base and J 7 bases; nucleotides not matched to a gene: 10. The CDR3, as DNA: TGTGCCAGCAGTTTATTGGCGGGAGCAATTGGGAATGAGCAGTTCTTC. It encodes CASSLLAGAIGNEQFF.

This sequence joins TRBV27 and TRBJ2-7, with a tentative D call TRBD2 (7 bases). CDR3 length equals 14 residues. Trimming removed 5 bases at V and 2 bases at J, with 13 bases between. Germline loops: CDR1 MNHEY, CDR2 SMNVEV (reference sequence). CDR3 sequence reads: CASSPGEGAYEQYF. DNA for the CDR3: TGTGCCAGCAGTCCGGGGGAGGGGGCCTACGAGCAGTACTTC.

This sequence joins TRBV19 and TRBJ1-1; a possible D gene is TRBD1 (5 bases). V lost 6 bases, J lost 0 bases, and 11 bases lay in between. The CDR3 is 14 amino acids. The germline CDR1 and CDR2 sequences are LNHDA and SQIVND (reference sequence). Written as DNA, the CDR3 is TGTGCCAGTAGATTGGGACCCTTGAACACTGAAGCTTTCTTT. The encoded protein is CASRLGPLNTEAFF.

A few counts support this clonotype. The gene calls are TRBV7-2 and TRBJ2-2; no firm D call. This CDR3 has 16 residues. V gave up 3 bases and J gave up 5 bases, with 16 bases separating them. Germline CDR1 SGHTA, CDR2 FQGNSA. CDR3 loop: CASSFSPVMRTGELFF. CDR3 nucleotides: TGTGCCAGCAGCTTCTCTCCAGTTATGAGGACCGGGGAGCTGTTTTTT.

The chain combines TRBV2 with TRBJ1-5; no clear D gene. The CDR3 consists of 15 residues. Trimming removed 3 bases from V and 4 bases from J, with 13 bases in between. Per the germline V gene, CDR1 is SNHLY and CDR2 is FYNNEI. Written as DNA, the CDR3 is TGTGCCAGCAGTGATAGGCGGGGAGGGAATCAGCCCCAGCATTTT. Its translation: CASSDRRGGNQPQHF.

Turning to this clonotype: Lacking the conserved final phenylalanine or tryptophan, this CDR3 likely reflects a read error. Because the CDR3's place on the DNA is in doubt, the DNA is left out and the CDR3 is given as listed by TCRdb. The chain links TRBV30 to TRBJ1-6. Inclusive of both ends, the CDR3 amounts to 11 amino acids. Germline CDR1 reads GTSNPN; CDR2 reads SVGIG (reference sequence). CDR3 region: CASTDPATQRG.

The chain is built from TRBV7-6 and TRBJ1-1, with D possibly being TRBD1 (6 bases). There are 14 residues in the CDR3. Trimming took 5 bases from V and 3 from J, leaving 13 bases between them. Germline V gives CDR1 SGHVS, CDR2 FNYEAQ. The CDR3 bases are TGTGCCAGCAGCCAACAGGGCTGGGACACTGAAGCTTTCTTT. Translation gives CASSQQGWDTEAFF.

In its sample, this clonotype was seen many times. The V and J genes are TRBV4-2 and TRBJ2-1; tentatively, D is TRBD2 (5 bases). Looked up from germline, CDR1 is LGHNA and CDR2 is YNFKEQ. V shed 0 bases and J shed 6 bases, with 12 bases lying between them. This CDR3 contains 15 residues. CDR3 region: CASSQDFLASNEQFF. The CDR3 DNA reads TGTGCCAGCAGCCAAGATTTCCTAGCTTCCAATGAGCAGTTCTTC.

The chain combines TRBV12-3 or TRBV12-4 with TRBJ2-2; D not resolved. Trimming removed 3 bases at V and 2 bases at J, with 7 bases between. The CDR3 extends over 14 amino acids. The DNA of the CDR3 is TGTGCCAGCAGTTTCAGCGTAAACACCGGGGAGCTGTTTTTT. This sequence encodes CASSFSVNTGELFF.

The rearrangement joins TRBV6-2 or TRBV6-3 to TRBJ1-2; the D gene is possibly TRBD1 (6 bases). Deletions cut 4 bases from V and 0 bases from J, with 18 bases between. Germline CDR1 and CDR2: MNHEY and SVGEGT. The length of the CDR3 is 17 residues. The CDR3 DNA sequence: TGTGCCAGCAGTTCTTACAGGGCCGAGGCCTCTAACTATGGCTACACCTTC. Its translation is CASSSYRAEASNYGYTF.

V and J are TRBV9 and TRBJ1-5; D perhaps matches TRBD1 (6 bases). Germline V gene sequence: CDR1 SGDLS, CDR2 YYNGEE. The CDR3 extends over 14 amino acids. Trimming shortened V by 4 bases and J by 4 bases, and 12 bases separated the two germline ends. For the CDR3, the DNA is TGTGCCAGCAGCCCTGAAGGGGGTAATCAGCCCCAGCATTTT. It is translated as CASSPEGGNQPQHF.

V gene TRBV3-1 combines with J gene TRBJ1-4; no clear D. The length of the CDR3 is 14 residues. Germline V CDR1 and CDR2: LGHDT, YNNKEL (reference sequence). The V and J ends lost 0 bases and 6 bases respectively, with 8 bases between them. The CDR3 reads CASSQELSYEKLFF. DNA for the CDR3: TGTGCCAGCAGCCAAGAGCTGTCTTATGAAAAACTGTTTTTT.

The chain joins TRBV3-1 to TRBJ2-4; possibly TRBD2 for D (6 bases). The V end was cut by 4 bases, the J end by 7 bases, with 17 bases between. Germline CDR1 and CDR2: LGHDT and YNNKEL (reference sequence). The CDR3 has 15 amino acids. In DNA, the CDR3 is TGTGCCAGCAGCCCAGGTGGGGCAGGGAGGAACATTCAGTACTTC. Protein: CASSPGGAGRNIQYF.

This clonotype was seen a few times. The DNA of the CDR3 is TGTGCCAGCAGTCCGGGGGCCTGGGACAGGGTCTTATTGCGGTTCTTC. Translation: CASSPGAWDRVLLRFF. V gene TRBV6-2 or TRBV6-3 combines with J gene TRBJ2-1, with 9 bases aligning to TRBD1. The length of the CDR3 is 16 residues. With 5 bases clipped from V and 15 bases from J, the junction kept 20 bases outside the gene matches. In germline, CDR1 is MNHEY, CDR2 SVGEGT.

This clonotype has more than one count but fewer than ten. The chain uses TRBV12-3 or TRBV12-4 and TRBJ1-2; perhaps TRBD1 as D (5 bases). The V end lost 6 bases, the J end lost 3 bases, and 14 bases lay between the germline ends. CDR3 size: 14 residues. The CDR3 DNA reads TGTGCCAGCAGCTGGGGGTGGACGGACTATGGCTACACCTTC. Translated, it gives CASSWGWTDYGYTF.

This clonotype showed up just a few times. The rearrangement joins TRBV11-2 to TRBJ2-2; 8 bases match TRBD2. V gave up 8 bases and J gave up 5 bases; unmatched junction bases: 19. The CDR3 covers 18 residues. In germline, CDR1 is SGHAT, CDR2 FQNNGV. The CDR3: CASARLASGSRKTGELFF. The CDR3 bases are TGTGCCAGCGCCAGACTAGCGTCAGGATCTCGGAAGACCGGGGAGCTGTTTTTT.

This clonotype was recorded a few times. The chain joins TRBV3-1 to TRBJ2-3; 8 bases fit TRBD1. Trimming took 0 bases from V and 5 from J; bases not matched to a gene: 10. The germline CDR1 and CDR2 sequences are LGHDT and YNNKEL (reference sequence). The CDR3 is made up of 17 amino acids. The CDR3: CASSQDGPGGKKDTQYF. As DNA, the CDR3 is TGTGCCAGCAGCCAAGACGGGCCAGGGGGCAAGAAAGATACGCAGTATTTT.

This clonotype appeared a few times. The genes are TRBV7-9 and TRBJ1-2; D is perhaps TRBD1 (5 bases). The CDR3 length is 14 residues. CDR1 is SEHNR, CDR2 FQNEAQ, per germline (reference sequence). V lost 4 bases, J lost 4 bases, and 13 bases lay in between. CDR3 amino acids: CASSSRDGIYGYTF. The CDR3 DNA sequence: TGTGCCAGCAGCTCCCGGGACGGCATCTATGGCTACACCTTC.

There are a few counts of this clonotype. This sequence joins TRBV11-3 and TRBJ2-7, with TRBD2 matching over 7 bases. This CDR3 has 14 residues. Germline CDR1 SGHNT, CDR2 YENEEA. The V gene end was trimmed by 4 bases and the J gene end by 3 bases; junction bases not matched to a gene: 6. CDR3 nucleotides: TGTGCCAGCAGCTCACAATGGGGGGGCTACGAGCAGTACTTC. Protein sequence: CASSSQWGGYEQYF.

There are many counts of this clonotype. DNA for the CDR3: TGTGCCAGCAGTCCTCGGTCCTGGGTAGCGGGGCAGTACTTC. Encoded protein: CASSPRSWVAGQYF. V and J are TRBV6-5 and TRBJ2-7; the match to TRBD2 covers 7 bases. CDR1 is MNHEY, CDR2 SVGAGI, per germline. The CDR3 runs 14 residues. J lost 9 bases, V lost 5 bases, and 13 bases had no gene match.

V is TRBV11-2 and J is TRBJ1-1; D not resolved. V lost 7 bases to trimming and J lost 1 base, with 13 bases between them. The CDR3 is 14 amino acids. Germline V gene data show CDR1 as SGHAT and CDR2 as FQNNGV. The DNA for the CDR3 is TGTGCCAGCACCTCCGAGGAGGGGAACACTGAAGCTTTCTTT. This sequence encodes CASTSEEGNTEAFF.

This clonotype has a count of ten or more. The chain couples TRBV7-3 to TRBJ2-1; no clear D. This CDR3 has 13 residues. Trimming shortened V by 5 bases and J by 3 bases, and 8 bases separated the two germline ends. Per germline, CDR1 SGHTA and CDR2 FQGTGA. The CDR3 loop reads CASSLNYYNEQFF. CDR3 bases: TGTGCCAGCAGCCTCAACTACTACAATGAGCAGTTCTTC.

A remark on this clonotype: At one end, the junction sequence differs from germline, possibly due to a read error. The CDR3 DNA is TGTGACAGCAGCTTAGCGGGCCCACCCTACGAGCAGTACTTC. This gives the protein CDSSLAGPPYEQYF. The chain couples TRBV7-9 to TRBJ2-7; 7 bases agree with TRBD2. Per germline, CDR1 SEHNR and CDR2 FQNEAQ (reference sequence). The length of the CDR3 is 14 residues.

This clonotype came up a few times. The rearrangement uses TRBV7-3 and TRBJ1-1, with 10 bases fitting TRBD1. Germline values: CDR1 SGHTA, CDR2 FQGTGA. V lost 6 bases to trimming and J lost 5 bases; unmatched junction nucleotides: 6. This CDR3 region has 14 residues. The CDR3 is CASRRDRGGTEAFF. CDR3 DNA: TGTGCCAGCAGGCGGGACAGGGGAGGAACTGAAGCTTTCTTT.